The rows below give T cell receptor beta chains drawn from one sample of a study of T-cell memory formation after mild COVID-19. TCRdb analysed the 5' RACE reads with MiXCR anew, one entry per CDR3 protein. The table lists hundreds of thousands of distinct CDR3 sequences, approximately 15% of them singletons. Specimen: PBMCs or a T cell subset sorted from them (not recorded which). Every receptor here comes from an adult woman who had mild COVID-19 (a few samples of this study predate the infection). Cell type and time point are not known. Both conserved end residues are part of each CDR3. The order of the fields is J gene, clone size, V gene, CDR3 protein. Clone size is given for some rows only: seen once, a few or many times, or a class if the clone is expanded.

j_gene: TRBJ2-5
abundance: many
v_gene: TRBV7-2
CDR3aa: CASSFYDRGQETQYF

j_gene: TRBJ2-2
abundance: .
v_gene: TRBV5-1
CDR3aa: CASSLDPASTGELFF

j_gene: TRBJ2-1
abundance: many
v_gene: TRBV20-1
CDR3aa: CSARDGRLAGFPF

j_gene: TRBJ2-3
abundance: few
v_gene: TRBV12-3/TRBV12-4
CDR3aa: CASRVAGGNTDTQYF

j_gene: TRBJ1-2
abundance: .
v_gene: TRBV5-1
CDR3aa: CASSLLRDGYTF

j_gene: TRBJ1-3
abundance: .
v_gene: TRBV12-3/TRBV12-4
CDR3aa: CASSLVSPGLSGNTIYF

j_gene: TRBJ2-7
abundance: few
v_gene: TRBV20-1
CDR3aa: CSAKDAGRSYEQYF

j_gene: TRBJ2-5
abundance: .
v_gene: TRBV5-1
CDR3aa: CASSPGTSGDKTQYF

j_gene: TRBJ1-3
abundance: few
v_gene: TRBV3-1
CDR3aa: CASSQMGTSGNTIYF

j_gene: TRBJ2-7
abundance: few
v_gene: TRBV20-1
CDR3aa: CSATPTSGTYEQYF

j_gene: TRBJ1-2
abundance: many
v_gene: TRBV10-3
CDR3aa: CAISDSNYGYTF

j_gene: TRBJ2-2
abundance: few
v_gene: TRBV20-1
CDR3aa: CSATSSPNTGELFF

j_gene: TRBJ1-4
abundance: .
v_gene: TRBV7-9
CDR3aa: CASTDRQSTNEKLFF

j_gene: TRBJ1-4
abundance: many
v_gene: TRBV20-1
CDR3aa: CSARRDRRGEKLFF

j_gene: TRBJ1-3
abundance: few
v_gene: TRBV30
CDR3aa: CAWSGAGNTIYF

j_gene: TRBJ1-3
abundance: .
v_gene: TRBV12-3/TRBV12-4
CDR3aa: CASSRSGQGEGNTIYF

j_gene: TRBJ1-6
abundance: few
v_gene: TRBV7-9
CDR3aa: CASSFRDSPLHF

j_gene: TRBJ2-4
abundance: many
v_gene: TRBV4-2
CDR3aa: CASSQDSWAGKYF

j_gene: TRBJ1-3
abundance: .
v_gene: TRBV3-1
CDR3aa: CASSNWGTDSGNTIYF

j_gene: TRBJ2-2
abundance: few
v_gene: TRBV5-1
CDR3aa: CASSLVPMDTGELFF

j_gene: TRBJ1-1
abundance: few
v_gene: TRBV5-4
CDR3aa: CASSGRQGTTEAFF

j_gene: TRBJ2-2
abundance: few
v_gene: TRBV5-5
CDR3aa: CASSLDLFQVGELFF

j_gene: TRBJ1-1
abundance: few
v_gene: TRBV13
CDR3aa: CASSPLRDTEAFF

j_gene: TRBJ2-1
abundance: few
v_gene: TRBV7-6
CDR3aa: CASSGQQYNEQFF

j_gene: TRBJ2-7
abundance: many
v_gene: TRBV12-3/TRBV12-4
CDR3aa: CASGIRQQVYEQYF

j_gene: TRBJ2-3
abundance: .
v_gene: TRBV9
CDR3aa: CASSVGDTDTQYF

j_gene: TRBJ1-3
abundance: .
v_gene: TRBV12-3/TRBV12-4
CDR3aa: CASSPQTGMVSGNTIYF

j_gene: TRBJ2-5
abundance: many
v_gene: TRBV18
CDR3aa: CASSPPGIETQYF

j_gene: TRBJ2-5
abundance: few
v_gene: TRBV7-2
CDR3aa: CASSFSGGRETQYF

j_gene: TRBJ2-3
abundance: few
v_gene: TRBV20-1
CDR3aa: CSAKGGRGRTDTQYF

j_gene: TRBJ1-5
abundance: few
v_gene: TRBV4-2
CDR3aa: CASSQEGGGGGKPQHF

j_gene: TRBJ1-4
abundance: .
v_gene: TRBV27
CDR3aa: CASRTRQATNEKLFF

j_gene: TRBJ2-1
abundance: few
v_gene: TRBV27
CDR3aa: CASSLSSIRPRDYNNEQFF

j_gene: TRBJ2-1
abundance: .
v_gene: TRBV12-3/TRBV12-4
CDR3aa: CASILGDRALNEQFF

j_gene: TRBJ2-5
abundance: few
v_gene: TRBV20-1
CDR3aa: CSALLFADKAYQETQYF

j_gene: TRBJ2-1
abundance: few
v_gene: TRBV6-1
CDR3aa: CASSGRLAGSYNEQFF

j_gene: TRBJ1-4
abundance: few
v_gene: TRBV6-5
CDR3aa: CASSYSDRGEKLFF

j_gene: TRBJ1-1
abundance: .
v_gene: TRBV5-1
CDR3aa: CASSLGDRVADAFF

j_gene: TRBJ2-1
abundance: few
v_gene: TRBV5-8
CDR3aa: CASSDAPGQGWEQFF

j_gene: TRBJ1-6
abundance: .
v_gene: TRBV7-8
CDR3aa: CASSLVDKYNSPLHF

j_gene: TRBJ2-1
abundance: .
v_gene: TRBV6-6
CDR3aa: CASSTGQTLYNEQFF

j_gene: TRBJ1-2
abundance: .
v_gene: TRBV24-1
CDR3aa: CATSESSSGGYTF

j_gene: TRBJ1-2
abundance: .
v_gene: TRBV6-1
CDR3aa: CASSVTGTAGYTF

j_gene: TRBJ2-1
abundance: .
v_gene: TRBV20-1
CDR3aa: CSAPGLAGGKRHEQFF

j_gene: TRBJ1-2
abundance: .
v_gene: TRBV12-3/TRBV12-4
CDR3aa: CASRIEQGLGGYTF

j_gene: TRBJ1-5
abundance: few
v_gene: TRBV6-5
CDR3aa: CASSRTVSNQPQHF

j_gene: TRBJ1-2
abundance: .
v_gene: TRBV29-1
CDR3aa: CSVDRRDTNYGYTF

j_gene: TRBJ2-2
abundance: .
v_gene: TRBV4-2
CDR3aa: CASSLIAGRTGELFF

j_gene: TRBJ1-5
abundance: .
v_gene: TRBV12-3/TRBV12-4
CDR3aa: CASSGGTGDQPQHF

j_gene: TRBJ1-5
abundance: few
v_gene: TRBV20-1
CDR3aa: CSARTPLGQGGNQPQHF